The rows below give T cell receptor beta chains drawn from one sample of a study of cytomegalovirus exposure and HLA in healthy donors. Only in-frame clones appear in the TCRdb table, and some are missing; sequencing was by immunoSEQ multiplex PCR. This sample has 150,000 or so clones, with about 82% found just once. The sample comprised PBMCs. The source is a woman aged 18-29 years in good health and CMV-seronegative. CDR3s include the opening cysteine and the closing phenylalanine or tryptophan. D genes are given only for firm matches. Clone size is not always given. Where it is, it says once, few, many or a class for expanded clones.

j_call d_call v_call clone_size cdr3_length cdr3_aa cdr3_nt
TRBJ2-5 TRBD1 TRBV5-4 NA 14 CASNYRDRLETQYF TGTGCCAGCAACTATCGGGACAGACTAGAGACCCAGTACTTC
TRBJ2-7 TRBD2 TRBV18 NA 17 CASSSLAGTFASHEQYF TGTGCCAGCTCAAGTCTAGCGGGAACATTTGCATCCCACGAGCAGTACTTC
TRBJ2-1 TRBD2 TRBV4-1 NA 15 CASSQGSGRANEQFF TGCGCCAGCAGCCAAGGCAGCGGGAGGGCCAATGAGCAGTTCTTC
TRBJ1-3 TRBD1 TRBV10-2 once 14 CASTQGASGNTIYF TGCGCCAGCACTCAGGGGGCCTCTGGAAACACCATATATTTT
TRBJ2-7 TRBD1 TRBV7-2 NA 15 CASSSSGGFSYEQYF TGTGCCAGCAGCTCCTCAGGGGGCTTTTCCTACGAGCAGTACTTC
TRBJ2-3 TRBD1 TRBV28 NA 16 CASSSTGQGRGDTQYF TGTGCCAGCAGTTCCACGGGACAGGGGCGGGGGGATACGCAGTATTTT
TRBJ1-5 NA TRBV18 NA 15 CASSPREGSNQPQHF TGTGCCAGCTCACCCAGGGAGGGTAGCAATCAGCCCCAGCATTTT
TRBJ2-7 TRBD2 TRBV6-5 NA 14 CASRGLAGAYEQYF TGTGCCAGCAGAGGACTAGCGGGAGCCTACGAGCAGTACTTC
TRBJ2-1 TRBD2 TRBV9 NA 16 CASSATGTSGDNEQFF TGTGCCAGCAGCGCAACCGGGACTAGCGGGGACAATGAGCAGTTCTTC
TRBJ1-2 NA TRBV5-1 few 14 CASSLVQGNYGYTF TGCGCCAGCAGCTTGGTACAGGGTAACTATGGCTACACCTTC
TRBJ2-3 NA TRBV2 NA 14 CASSEQGFADTQYF TGTGCCAGCAGTGAACAGGGTTTCGCAGATACGCAGTATTTT
TRBJ2-1 TRBD1 TRBV11-3 NA 13 CASRDRGHNEQFF TGTGCCAGCAGAGACAGGGGTCACAATGAGCAGTTCTTC
TRBJ2-2 NA TRBV19 NA 13 CASSPGYTGELFF TGTGCCAGTAGTCCAGGGTACACCGGGGAGCTGTTTTTT
TRBJ2-1 TRBD2 TRBV28 NA 16 CASSVTMRGARNEQFF TGTGCCAGCAGTGTGACAATGCGGGGGGCGAGGAATGAGCAGTTCTTC
TRBJ2-3 NA TRBV6-4 NA 15 CASSGRPGEPDTQYF TGTGCCAGCAGTGGTCGGCCAGGGGAACCAGATACGCAGTATTTT
TRBJ1-2 NA TRBV4-3 NA 15 CASSQERGGHYGYTF TGCGCCAGCAGCCAAGAGCGGGGGGGACACTATGGCTACACCTTC
TRBJ2-7 TRBD2 TRBV10-2 NA 18 CASSESWREGRVGYEQYF TGCGCCAGCAGTGAGTCGTGGCGGGAGGGCCGTGTAGGATACGAGCAGTACTTC
TRBJ1-1 TRBD1 TRBV6-4 NA 13 CASRDREHTEAFF TGTGCCAGCAGGGACAGGGAGCACACTGAAGCTTTCTTT
TRBJ1-1 NA TRBV29-1 NA 11 CSGQRNTEAFF TGCAGCGGACAGAGGAACACTGAAGCTTTCTTT
TRBJ1-2 TRBD1 TRBV5-4 few 12 CASSYGTDGYTF TGTGCCAGCAGCTACGGGACAGATGGCTACACCTTC
TRBJ2-1 NA TRBV14 few 15 CASSPRANSYNEQFF TGTGCCAGCAGCCCCCGAGCGAATTCATACAATGAGCAGTTCTTC
TRBJ1-5 NA TRBV5-1 NA 15 CASSLDSGGDQPQHF TGCGCCAGCAGCTTGGATAGCGGAGGGGATCAGCCCCAGCATTTT
TRBJ2-1 TRBD1 TRBV5-4 NA 15 CASSFLGQGFVEQFF TGTGCCAGCAGCTTTTTGGGACAGGGGTTCGTTGAGCAGTTCTTC
TRBJ2-7 NA TRBV19 NA 14 CASSPIRGPYEQYF TGTGCCAGTAGTCCAATAAGGGGTCCCTACGAGCAGTACTTC
TRBJ1-2 TRBD1 TRBV5-6 few 15 CASRNLRGQAYGYTF TGTGCCAGCAGAAATTTGCGGGGACAGGCATATGGCTACACCTTC
TRBJ2-2 TRBD2 TRBV28 NA 14 CASRLAENTGELFF TGTGCCAGCAGACTAGCGGAGAACACCGGGGAGCTGTTTTTT
TRBJ2-7 NA TRBV7-9 once 14 CASSFQGGADEQYF TGTGCCAGCAGCTTTCAAGGGGGAGCCGACGAGCAGTACTTC
TRBJ2-1 TRBD2 TRBV11-2 NA 14 CASSPVSGRGEQFF TGTGCCAGCAGCCCCGTTTCGGGGAGGGGAGAGCAGTTCTTC
TRBJ2-1 TRBD2 TRBV28 NA 17 CASSSPELAGPYNEQFF TGTGCCAGCAGTTCACCCGAACTAGCGGGACCGTACAATGAGCAGTTCTTC
TRBJ1-6 NA TRBV6-5 NA 16 CASSFGRPGVGSPLHF TGTGCCAGCAGTTTTGGCCGGCCAGGGGTGGGTTCACCCCTCCACTTT
TRBJ2-1 NA TRBV27 NA 13 CASSFKRNNEQFF TGTGCCAGCAGTTTTAAGAGGAACAATGAGCAGTTCTTC
TRBJ2-7 NA TRBV27 NA 13 CASSLNEGYEQYF TGTGCCAGCAGTTTAAACGAGGGCTACGAGCAGTACTTC
TRBJ2-1 TRBD2 TRBV19 NA 16 CASSSTSGVSYNEQFF TGTGCCAGTAGTTCTACTAGCGGGGTTTCCTACAATGAGCAGTTCTTC
TRBJ1-2 NA TRBV5-8 NA 16 CASTVRLLRLNYGYTF TGTGCCAGCACCGTCCGGCTCCTGCGGCTTAACTATGGCTACACCTTC
TRBJ1-2 NA TRBV21-1 NA 14 CASTSRDRRYGYTF TGTGCCAGCACCTCCCGGGACAGGCGCTATGGCTACACCTTC
TRBJ2-3 TRBD1 TRBV7-9 NA 15 CASSFGTGGKDTQYF TGTGCCAGCAGCTTCGGGACAGGGGGGAAAGATACGCAGTATTTT
TRBJ1-1 TRBD1 TRBV29-1 NA 13 CSVRTGGSTEAFF TGCAGCGTTCGAACAGGGGGCAGCACTGAAGCTTTCTTT
TRBJ1-2 NA TRBV5-1 NA 14 CASSLGPEENGYTF TGCGCCAGCAGCCTAGGGCCGGAGGAAAATGGCTACACCTTC
TRBJ1-2 NA TRBV18 NA 13 CASSREEGDGYTF TGTGCCAGCTCACGAGAGGAGGGCGATGGCTACACCTTC
TRBJ1-2 NA TRBV10-3 NA 15 CAISEMGQQPYGYTF TGTGCCATCAGTGAAATGGGACAACAACCTTATGGCTACACCTTC
TRBJ2-1 TRBD2 TRBV7-7 once 17 CASSLALAAGEGNEQFF TGTGCTAGCAGCTTAGCCCTGGCAGCGGGAGAAGGTAATGAGCAGTTCTTC
TRBJ2-2 TRBD2 TRBV6-6 NA 15 CASSPSGRAIRELFF TGTGCCAGCAGTCCCAGCGGGAGGGCTATAAGGGAGCTGTTTTTT
TRBJ1-2 NA TRBV5-6 NA 13 CASSRNRDYGYTF TGTGCCAGCAGCCGAAACAGGGACTATGGCTACACCTTC
TRBJ1-2 TRBD1 TRBV30 NA 12 CAWRGQGGTETF TGTGCCTGGAGGGGACAGGGCGGAACCGAGACCTTC
TRBJ2-3 TRBD1 TRBV2 few 15 CASTWTGGRFDTQYF TGTGCCAGCACCTGGACAGGGGGAAGATTCGATACGCAGTATTTT